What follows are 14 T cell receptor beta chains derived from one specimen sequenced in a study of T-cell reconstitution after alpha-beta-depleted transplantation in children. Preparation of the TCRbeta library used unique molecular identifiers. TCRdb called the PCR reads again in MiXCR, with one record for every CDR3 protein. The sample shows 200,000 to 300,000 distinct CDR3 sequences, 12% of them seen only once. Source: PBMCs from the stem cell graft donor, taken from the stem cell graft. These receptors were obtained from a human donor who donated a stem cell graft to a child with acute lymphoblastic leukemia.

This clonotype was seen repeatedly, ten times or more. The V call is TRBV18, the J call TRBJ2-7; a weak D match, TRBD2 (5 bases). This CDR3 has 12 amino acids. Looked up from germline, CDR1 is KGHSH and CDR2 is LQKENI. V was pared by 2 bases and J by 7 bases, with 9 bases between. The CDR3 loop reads CASSPSTGEQYF. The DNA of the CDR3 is TGTGCCAGCTCACCATCGACGGGGGAGCAGTACTTC.

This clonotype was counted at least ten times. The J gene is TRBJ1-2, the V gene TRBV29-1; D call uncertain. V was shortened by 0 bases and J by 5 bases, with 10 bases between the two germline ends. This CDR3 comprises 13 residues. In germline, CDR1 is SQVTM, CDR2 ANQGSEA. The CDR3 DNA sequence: TGCAGCGTTGAAGATCGTCGGGAATATGGCTACACCTTC. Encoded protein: CSVEDRREYGYTF.

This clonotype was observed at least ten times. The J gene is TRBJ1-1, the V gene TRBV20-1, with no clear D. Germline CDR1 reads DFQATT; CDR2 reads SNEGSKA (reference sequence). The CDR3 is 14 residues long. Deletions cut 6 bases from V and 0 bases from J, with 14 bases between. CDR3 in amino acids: CSAGRAPVNTEAFF. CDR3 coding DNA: TGCAGTGCGGGAAGGGCCCCGGTGAACACTGAAGCTTTCTTT.

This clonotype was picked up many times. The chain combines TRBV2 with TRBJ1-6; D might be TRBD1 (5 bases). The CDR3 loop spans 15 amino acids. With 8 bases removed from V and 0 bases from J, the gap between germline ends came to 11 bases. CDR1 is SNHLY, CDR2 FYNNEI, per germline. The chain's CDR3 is CASGTADSYNSPLHF. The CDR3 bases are TGTGCCAGCGGGACGGCCGACTCCTATAATTCACCCCTCCACTTT.

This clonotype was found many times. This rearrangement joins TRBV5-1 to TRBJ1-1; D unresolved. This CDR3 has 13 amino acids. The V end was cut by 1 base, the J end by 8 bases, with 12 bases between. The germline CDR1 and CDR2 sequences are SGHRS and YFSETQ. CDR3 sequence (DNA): TGCGCCAGCAGCTTGTCGGGTCGGCTAGAAGCTTTCTTT. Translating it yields CASSLSGRLEAFF.

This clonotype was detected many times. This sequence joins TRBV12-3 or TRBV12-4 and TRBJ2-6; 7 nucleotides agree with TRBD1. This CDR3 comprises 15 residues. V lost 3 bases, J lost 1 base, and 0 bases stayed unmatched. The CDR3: CASSLTGSGANVLTF. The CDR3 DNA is TGTGCCAGCAGTTTGACAGGGTCTGGGGCCAACGTCCTGACTTTC.

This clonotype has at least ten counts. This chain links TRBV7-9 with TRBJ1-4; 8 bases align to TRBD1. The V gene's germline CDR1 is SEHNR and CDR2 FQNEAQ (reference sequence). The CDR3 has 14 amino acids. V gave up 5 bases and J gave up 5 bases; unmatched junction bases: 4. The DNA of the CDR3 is TGTGCCAGCAGCCCCGGACAGGGAAATGAAAAACTGTTTTTT. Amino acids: CASSPGQGNEKLFF.

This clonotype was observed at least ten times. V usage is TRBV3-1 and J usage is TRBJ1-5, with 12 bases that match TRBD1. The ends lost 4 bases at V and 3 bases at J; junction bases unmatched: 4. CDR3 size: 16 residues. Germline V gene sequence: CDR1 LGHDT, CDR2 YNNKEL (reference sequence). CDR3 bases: TGTGCCAGCAGCCCTGGGACAGGGGGCCTCAATCAGCCCCAGCATTTT. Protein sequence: CASSPGTGGLNQPQHF.

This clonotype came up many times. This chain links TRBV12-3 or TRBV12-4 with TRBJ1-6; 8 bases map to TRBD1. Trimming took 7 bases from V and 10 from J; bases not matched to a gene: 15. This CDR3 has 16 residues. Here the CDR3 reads CASTLGQGGWSSPLHF. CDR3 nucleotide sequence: TGTGCCAGCACCCTCGGACAGGGAGGATGGAGCTCACCCCTCCACTTT.

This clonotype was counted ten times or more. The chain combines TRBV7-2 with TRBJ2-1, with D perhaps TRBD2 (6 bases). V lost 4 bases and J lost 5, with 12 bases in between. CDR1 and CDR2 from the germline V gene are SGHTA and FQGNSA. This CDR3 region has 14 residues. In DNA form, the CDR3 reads TGTGCCAGCAGCTCGGGACTGGTGAACAATGAGCAGTTCTTC. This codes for CASSSGLVNNEQFF.

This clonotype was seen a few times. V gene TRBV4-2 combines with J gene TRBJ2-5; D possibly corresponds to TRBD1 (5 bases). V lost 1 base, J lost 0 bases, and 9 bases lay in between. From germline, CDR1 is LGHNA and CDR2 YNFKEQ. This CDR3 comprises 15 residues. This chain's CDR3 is CASSQGGQDQETQYF. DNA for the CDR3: TGTGCCAGCAGCCAAGGGGGCCAGGACCAAGAGACCCAGTACTTC.

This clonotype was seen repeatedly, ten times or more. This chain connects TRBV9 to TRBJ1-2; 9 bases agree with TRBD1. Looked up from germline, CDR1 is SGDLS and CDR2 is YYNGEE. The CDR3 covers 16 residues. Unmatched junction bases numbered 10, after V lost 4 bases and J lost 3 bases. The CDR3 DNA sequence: TGTGCCAGCAGCACACAAAACAGGGGGCGCGACTATGGCTACACCTTC. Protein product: CASSTQNRGRDYGYTF.

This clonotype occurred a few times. CDR3 sequence: CASSPLGRRTFLREQYF. The CDR3 nucleotides are TGTGCCAGCAGTCCTCTGGGGAGGAGGACGTTCCTCCGCGAGCAGTACTTC. The rearrangement joins TRBV12-3 or TRBV12-4 to TRBJ2-7; maybe TRBD2 (6 bases). The V gene lost 5 bases and the J gene lost 6 bases, with 26 bases spanning the gap. This CDR3 contains 17 residues.

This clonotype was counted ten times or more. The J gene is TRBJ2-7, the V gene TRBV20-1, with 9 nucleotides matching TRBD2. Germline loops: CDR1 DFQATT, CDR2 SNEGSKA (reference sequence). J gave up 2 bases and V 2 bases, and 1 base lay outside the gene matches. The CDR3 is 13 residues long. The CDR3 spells CSARSGGTYEQYF. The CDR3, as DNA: TGCAGTGCTAGAAGCGGGGGGACCTACGAGCAGTACTTC.